One sample yielded the 17 T cell receptor beta chains listed below, sequenced in a study of blood T cells in healthy people across ages. Together with a sample-barcoded 5' primer, a J-beta primer mix was included in a second PCR lasting about 7 to 11 cycles. One entry per CDR3 protein, called by TCRdb with MiXCR from the 5' RACE reads. Here the sample spans about 620,000 distinct CDR3 sequences, over 40% being singletons. The sample comprised blood. These receptors came from an elderly woman in good health.

In this sample, this clonotype turned up many times. The CDR3 sequence: CASKITDTQYF. The CDR3 nucleotides are TGTGCCAGCAAGATCACAGATACGCAGTATTTT. This sequence joins TRBV12-3 or TRBV12-4 and TRBJ2-3; D gene unclear. The CDR3 extends over 11 amino acids. The ends were cut back, 7 bases at V and 2 bases at J, with 4 bases in the middle.

The V gene is TRBV30, the J gene TRBJ2-2, with 8 bases that match TRBD2. V was clipped by 3 bases and J by 0 bases; unmatched bases: 3. This CDR3 region has 15 residues. Germline V gene lookup returns CDR1 GTSNPN and CDR2 SVGIG (reference sequence). In nucleotides, the CDR3 is TGTGCCTGGAGGATAGCGGGAACGAACACCGGGGAGCTGTTTTTT. Protein: CAWRIAGTNTGELFF.

This rearrangement joins TRBV27 to TRBJ2-5, with TRBD2 identical over 14 bases. Trimming took 0 bases from V and 5 from J; bases not matched to a gene: 14. The germline V gene has CDR1 MNHEY and CDR2 SMNVEV (reference sequence). This CDR3 spans 20 amino acids. The CDR3: CASSLSSGTSGGPIPETQYF. CDR3 DNA: TGTGCCAGCAGTTTATCCTCCGGGACTAGCGGGGGTCCAATACCGGAGACCCAGTACTTC.

This clonotype was counted only a few times. The chain employs TRBV27 and TRBJ2-7; possibly TRBD1 for D (6 bases). Per the germline V gene, CDR1 is MNHEY and CDR2 is SMNVEV (reference sequence). The CDR3 has 13 amino acids. Between the trimmed V and J ends, which lost 4 bases and 4 bases, there was a span of 11 bases. CDR3 nucleotides: TGTGCCAGCAGTTACAGGGTACGGTACGAGCAGTACTTC. It codes for CASSYRVRYEQYF.

J is TRBJ2-4 and V is TRBV5-5; 8 bases are shared with TRBD1. The end of the DNA is better explained by TRBJ2-7, so the J call may be wrong. This CDR3 has 15 amino acids. Germline CDR1 reads SGHKS; CDR2 reads YYEKEE (reference sequence). The CDR3 nucleotides are TGTGCCAGCAGCTCAACCCGGGACAGGAATTACGAGCAGTACTTC. Translated, it gives CASSSTRDRNYEQYF.

The gene calls are TRBV5-6 and TRBJ1-6; TRBD1 is a possible D gene (6 bases). Trimming took off 4 bases at V and 10 bases at J, with 15 bases between the two ends. Per germline, CDR1 SGHDT and CDR2 YYEEEE. The CDR3 length is 14 residues. This CDR3 reads CASSVRGLGSPLHF. The CDR3 nucleotides are TGTGCCAGCAGCGTACGGGGGCTAGGGTCACCCCTCCACTTT.

The genes are TRBV29-1 and TRBJ1-4; D remains ambiguous. This CDR3 contains 11 residues. CDR1 SQVTM and CDR2 ANQGSEA come from the germline V gene. The V and J ends lost 4 bases and 8 bases respectively, with 8 bases between them. CDR3 bases: TGCAGCGTTGGTCGGCCCGAAAAACTGTTTTTT. Encoded protein: CSVGRPEKLFF.

CDR3 coding DNA: TGTGCCACCAAAGGGGGGGCTAACTATGGCTACACCTTC. As protein: CATKGGANYGYTF. The chain links TRBV15 to TRBJ1-2, with D maybe TRBD1 (6 bases). CDR1 LNHNV and CDR2 YYDKDF come from the germline V gene (reference sequence). The CDR3 consists of 13 residues. The V gene lost 7 bases and the J gene lost 0 bases, with 9 bases spanning the gap.

V and J are TRBV4-3 and TRBJ1-2; D is possibly TRBD1 (5 bases). Germline CDR1 reads LGHNA; CDR2 reads YSLEER. The CDR3 sequence is 16 residues long. V lost 0 bases and J lost 0, with 11 bases in between. CDR3 amino acids: CASSQDRRDSNYGYTF. The CDR3, as DNA: TGCGCCAGCAGCCAAGATCGTAGGGACTCTAACTATGGCTACACCTTC.

DNA for the CDR3: TGCAGTGCTAGACGTTCTCGATCGGGCGAGCAGTACTTC. Its protein is CSARRSRSGEQYF. J is TRBJ2-7 and V is TRBV20-1; D ambiguous. Germline V gene lookup returns CDR1 DFQATT and CDR2 SNEGSKA (reference sequence). Trimming pared 2 bases from V and 6 bases from J, leaving 14 bases between. The CDR3 covers 13 residues.

The rearrangement uses TRBV4-2 and TRBJ2-3; TRBD1 might be the D (5 bases). Per the germline V gene, CDR1 is LGHNA and CDR2 is YNFKEQ. The length of the CDR3 is 15 residues. The V end lost 2 bases, the J end lost 2 bases, and 11 bases lay between the germline ends. Here the CDR3 DNA reads TGTGCCAGCAGCCAATCGGACACACACACAGATACGCAGTATTTT. Translating gives CASSQSDTHTDTQYF.

The table lists this clonotype with many counts. The V call is TRBV12-3 or TRBV12-4, the J call TRBJ2-7, with D unclear. The CDR3 runs to 13 residues. V was pared by 3 bases and J by 2 bases, with 8 bases between. CDR3 sequence: CASSLSLTYEQYF. CDR3 bases: TGTGCCAGCAGTTTGTCCCTTACCTACGAGCAGTACTTC.

The sample holds many counts of this clonotype. The chain links TRBV6-5 to TRBJ1-2, with 10 bases matching TRBD1. The CDR3 has 14 residues. Germline CDR1 is MNHEY and CDR2 is SVGAGI. V lost 5 bases to trimming and J lost 7 bases; unmatched junction nucleotides: 7. In nucleotides, the CDR3 is TGTGCCAGCAGTGCGCCCGGGACAGGGGTTGGCTACACCTTC. Translating gives CASSAPGTGVGYTF.

The V and J genes are TRBV15 and TRBJ2-7, with 11 nucleotides matching TRBD1. The CDR3 length is 15 residues. Per the germline V gene, CDR1 is LNHNV and CDR2 is YYDKDF (reference sequence). Trimming cost V 10 bases and J 5 bases; bases outside gene matches: 13. The DNA for the CDR3 is TGTGCCATCGCACGGGACAGGGGGTATACTGACGAGCAGTACTTC. This gives the protein CAIARDRGYTDEQYF.

This clonotype was picked up many times. The chain joins TRBV5-1 to TRBJ1-5; maybe TRBD1 (6 bases). The V and J ends lost 7 bases and 3 bases respectively, with 17 bases between them. CDR1 and CDR2 (germline): SGHRS, YFSETQ. The CDR3 is 15 amino acids. Written as DNA, the CDR3 is TGCGCCAGCGCCCTCGGGGGGGCCTCCAATCAGCCCCAGCATTTT. Translating it yields CASALGGASNQPQHF.

This clonotype was counted between two and nine times. V usage is TRBV20-1 and J usage is TRBJ2-5; TRBD2 aligns across 14 bases. Trimming took 7 bases from V and 11 from J; bases not matched to a gene: 9. The CDR3 is 13 amino acids. Germline V gives CDR1 DFQATT, CDR2 SNEGSKA (reference sequence). CDR3 nucleotide sequence: TGCAGTGTGACTAGCGGGAGGGCCAATGAGCAGTACTTC. This encodes CSVTSGRANEQYF.

This clonotype has ten or more counts. With a much larger clone just one base away, this may be a read error. The V call is TRBV6-5, the J call TRBJ2-3, with TRBD1 identical over 7 bases. CDR3 length: 14 residues. CDR1 and CDR2 from the germline V gene are MNHEY and SVGAGI. Losses at the gene ends were 5 bases for V and 4 bases for J; bases not matched to a gene: 6. The CDR3 is CASSDNRGADTQYF. The CDR3 nucleotides read TGTGCCAGCAGTGACAACAGGGGAGCAGATACGCAGTATTTT.